These 24 T cell receptor beta chains originate from one sample sequenced in a study of OX40 agonist ivuxolimab in advanced cancers. The protocol was immunoSEQ multiplex PCR, while the TCRdb copy is restricted to in-frame clones and leaves out a portion. The data hold roughly 57,000 clones, with around 84% observed a single time. Sequenced here: CD4+ or CD8+ T cells sorted from blood, sampled in a trial of the OX40 agonist ivuxolimab. The receptors shown here come from an adult with an advanced solid tumor such as melanoma, head and neck, liver or kidney cancer.

The CDR3 bases are TGTGCCAGTAGTATAGATCCGACGGTCCCTTATGGCTACACCTTC. It yields the protein CASSIDPTVPYGYTF. V gene TRBV19 combines with J gene TRBJ1-2; D remains ambiguous. V lost 0 bases and J 5 bases, leaving 13 bases between the germline ends. The CDR3 has 15 residues. Germline CDR1 LNHDA, CDR2 SQIVND (reference sequence).

CDR3: CASGEIGTGDSPLHF. The CDR3 DNA is TGTGCCAGCGGGGAAATTGGGACAGGGGATTCACCCCTCCACTTT. The chain uses TRBV6-1 and TRBJ1-6; 10 positions match TRBD1. J was trimmed by 8 bases and V by 8 bases; bases with no gene match: 9. CDR1 is MNHNS, CDR2 SASEGT, per germline. The CDR3 has 15 amino acids.

The chain couples TRBV19 to TRBJ1-1; D is unclear. Trimming took 2 bases from V and 1 from J, leaving 8 bases between them. The CDR3 is 14 residues long. Germline CDR1 and CDR2: LNHDA and SQIVND (reference sequence). The CDR3 sequence is CASSIPAPNTEAFF. CDR3 DNA: TGTGCCAGTAGTATACCAGCCCCGAACACTGAAGCTTTCTTT.

The chain combines TRBV5-1 with TRBJ2-5; D call uncertain. V shed 2 bases and J shed 3 bases, with 11 bases lying between them. Germline-derived CDR1 and CDR2 are SGHRS and YFSETQ. The CDR3 consists of 14 residues. The CDR3 sequence: CASSFGPREETQYF. DNA of the CDR3: TGCGCCAGCAGCTTTGGGCCTCGGGAAGAGACCCAGTACTTC.

The V call is TRBV4-3, the J call TRBJ2-3; D not resolved. From germline, CDR1 is LGHNA and CDR2 YSLEER. V was pared by 0 bases and J by 1 base, with 5 bases between. The CDR3 sequence is 14 residues long. CDR3 bases: TGCGCCAGCAGCCAAGACCCCGGCACAGATACGCAGTATTTT. It encodes CASSQDPGTDTQYF.

The chain carries TRBV5-1 and TRBJ2-5, with D perhaps matching TRBD1 (5 bases). The CDR3 loop spans 14 amino acids. From germline, CDR1 is SGHRS and CDR2 YFSETQ. Trimming cost V 8 bases and J 0 bases, with 14 bases left between them. The chain's CDR3 is CARVYRTDQETQYF. The CDR3 DNA reads as TGCGCCAGAGTATACAGGACGGACCAAGAGACCCAGTACTTC.

The J gene is TRBJ1-6, the V gene TRBV6-6; tentative D call: TRBD1 (6 bases). Germline values: CDR1 MNHNY, CDR2 SVGAGI (reference sequence). The V gene lost 0 bases and the J gene lost 8 bases, with 14 bases spanning the gap. The CDR3 is 16 amino acids. CDR3 in DNA: TGTGCCAGCAGTTACTCAGGGGGGCAGAGCGATTCACCCCTCCACTTT. Its protein product is CASSYSGGQSDSPLHF.

J is TRBJ1-1 and V is TRBV9, with D hard to call. The CDR3 has 14 residues. In germline, CDR1 is SGDLS, CDR2 YYNGEE. The V gene lost 3 bases and the J gene lost 6 bases, with 15 bases spanning the gap. CDR3 amino acids: CASSAIPTGAEAFF. The CDR3 nucleotides read TGTGCCAGCAGCGCCATCCCTACCGGAGCTGAAGCTTTCTTT.

The chain is built from TRBV19 and TRBJ2-5; 9 bases are shared with TRBD2. The CDR3 is made up of 14 amino acids. Per the germline V gene, CDR1 is LNHDA and CDR2 is SQIVND (reference sequence). V dropped 7 bases and J dropped 5; count of bases not matched to a gene: 8. CDR3 loop: CASKGGGAVETQYF. CDR3 coding DNA: TGTGCCAGTAAGGGCGGGGGGGCCGTGGAGACCCAGTACTTC.

The chain carries TRBV9 and TRBJ1-6; weak D call: TRBD1 (6 bases). From germline, CDR1 is SGDLS and CDR2 YYNGEE. V lost 0 bases to trimming and J lost 6 bases, with 10 bases between them. The CDR3 runs to 15 residues. This chain's CDR3 is CASSVEQGRNSPLHF. CDR3 nucleotides: TGTGCCAGCAGCGTAGAACAGGGCCGTAATTCACCCCTCCACTTT.

The chain couples TRBV18 to TRBJ1-4; D unclear. The V end lost 0 bases, the J end lost 7 bases, and 6 bases lay between the germline ends. The CDR3 is 13 residues long. Germline V gene sequence: CDR1 KGHSH, CDR2 LQKENI. As DNA, the CDR3 is TGTGCCAGCTCACCACCGACGTCTGAAAAACTGTTTTTT. This translates into CASSPPTSEKLFF.

This rearrangement joins TRBV7-8 to TRBJ1-4; D is possibly TRBD1 (5 bases). There are 15 residues in the CDR3. V lost 6 bases and J 0 bases, leaving 11 bases between the germline ends. Looked up from germline, CDR1 is SGHVS and CDR2 is FQNEAQ. The CDR3 region is CASRRDRATNEKLFF. The CDR3 bases are TGTGCCAGCAGACGAGACAGAGCAACTAATGAAAAACTGTTTTTT.

This rearrangement joins TRBV7-2 to TRBJ1-5; 7 positions agree with TRBD1. After removal of 3 bases from V and 3 bases from J, the junction contained 5 bases not matched to a gene. Germline CDR1 and CDR2: SGHTA and FQGNSA. The CDR3 has 15 residues. CDR3 bases: TGTGCCAGCAGCTTGGACAGGACCCTCAATCAGCCCCAGCATTTT. Translation gives CASSLDRTLNQPQHF.

This chain connects TRBV2 to TRBJ1-2; the D gene is possibly TRBD1 (6 bases). The germline CDR1 and CDR2 sequences are SNHLY and FYNNEI. Trimming took 4 bases from V and 4 from J, leaving 16 bases between them. The CDR3 length is 15 residues. The CDR3 bases are TGTGCCAGCAGTGGCCCAAAATCGGACAGCTATGGCTACACCTTC. The encoded protein is CASSGPKSDSYGYTF.

The chain recombines TRBV6-5 with TRBJ1-2, with D unresolved. Germline assignment: CDR1 MNHEY and CDR2 SVGAGI. V was trimmed by 2 bases and J by 6 bases, leaving 10 bases between them. CDR3 length: 13 amino acids. CDR3 residues: CASSYHPSDGYTF. CDR3 nucleotides: TGTGCCAGCAGTTACCACCCCAGTGATGGCTACACCTTC.

The V and J genes are TRBV6-1 and TRBJ1-5, with a possible D match to TRBD1 (5 bases). The germline V gene has CDR1 MNHNS and CDR2 SASEGT. This CDR3 is 14 amino acids long. Trimming removed 4 bases at V and 1 base at J, with 8 bases between. CDR3 loop: CASSGQRSNQPQHF. Here the CDR3 DNA reads TGTGCCAGCAGTGGACAGAGGAGCAATCAGCCCCAGCATTTT.

This clone was seen only once. The chain carries TRBV28 and TRBJ1-3, with D uncertain. Looked up from germline, CDR1 is MDHEN and CDR2 is SYDVKM. The CDR3 is 14 residues long. Trimming took off 10 bases at V and 4 bases at J, with 17 bases between the two ends. The DNA of the CDR3 is TGTGCCACCGAAGGCCCTCAAGGGGGAAACACCATATATTTT. Protein: CATEGPQGGNTIYF.

The chain has TRBV27 and TRBJ2-3; 9 bases align to TRBD1. The CDR3 sequence is 13 residues long. The trim removed 6 bases at V and 6 bases at J, leaving 4 bases unmatched. The V gene's germline CDR1 is MNHEY and CDR2 SMNVEV (reference sequence). This CDR3 reads CASRTGGRDTQYF. CDR3 bases: TGTGCCAGCAGGACAGGGGGTAGGGATACGCAGTATTTT.

The chain is built from TRBV27 and TRBJ2-7, with D perhaps TRBD1 (6 bases). V lost 5 bases, J lost 3 bases, and 14 bases lay in between. Germline V CDR1 and CDR2: MNHEY, SMNVEV (reference sequence). CDR3 length: 14 amino acids. Here the CDR3 reads CASSPSRGDYEQYF. The CDR3 DNA reads TGTGCCAGCAGTCCTAGCAGGGGTGACTACGAGCAGTACTTC.

V and J are TRBV18 and TRBJ1-2, with D possibly matching TRBD1 (6 bases). Germline CDR1 is KGHSH and CDR2 is LQKENI. There are 11 residues in the CDR3. V shed 5 bases and J shed 8 bases, with 9 bases lying between them. This CDR3 is CASSSTGGYTF. The CDR3 DNA reads as TGTGCCAGCTCATCGACAGGAGGCTACACCTTC.

The rearrangement links TRBV19 to TRBJ1-5; D gene uncertain. Trimming removed 4 bases from V and 5 bases from J, with 9 bases in between. CDR1 and CDR2 from the germline V gene are LNHDA and SQIVND (reference sequence). The CDR3 sequence is 13 residues long. The CDR3 region is CASSSMRDQPQHF. For the CDR3, the DNA is TGTGCCAGTAGTAGTATGAGGGATCAGCCCCAGCATTTT.

The chain has TRBV2 and TRBJ1-2; tentative D call: TRBD1 (5 bases). The V gene's germline CDR1 is SNHLY and CDR2 FYNNEI. The CDR3 is 11 amino acids. Trimming left V 8 bases short and J 8 bases short, with 12 bases between. Here the CDR3 reads CASGGDEGYTF. The CDR3 DNA follows: TGTGCCAGCGGTGGGGACGAGGGCTACACCTTC.

This chain links TRBV11-2 with TRBJ2-5; a weak D match, TRBD2 (5 bases). The J call may be faulty, since TRBJ2-7 better matches the DNA end. CDR1 and CDR2 (germline): SGHAT, FQNNGV. This CDR3 spans 13 amino acids. The CDR3 loop reads CASSEPGSYEQYF. The CDR3 coding sequence is TGTGCCAGCAGCGAACCGGGATCGTACGAGCAGTACTTC.

The chain recombines TRBV29-1 with TRBJ2-5; TRBD2 agrees at 9 bases. The ends lost 6 bases at V and 2 bases at J; junction bases unmatched: 7. This CDR3 region has 14 residues. The germline V gene encodes CDR1 SQVTM and CDR2 ANQGSEA. CDR3 protein: CSVSIAGAQETQYF. DNA of the CDR3: TGCAGCGTCAGCATAGCGGGGGCTCAAGAGACCCAGTACTTC. Drawing the rest from reference TRBV29-1 and TRBJ2-5, the complete variable domain is SAVISQKPSRDICQRGTSLTIQCQVDSQVTMMFWYRQQPGQSLTLIATANQGSEATYESGFVIDKFPISRPNLTFSTLTVSNMSPEDSSIYLCSVSIAGAQETQYFGPGTRLLVL.